The present entry profiles one T cell receptor beta chain with its context. Trimming cost V 8 bases and J 0 bases, with 13 bases left between them. CDR3 length: 13 residues. Germline V gene data show CDR1 as SQVTM and CDR2 as ANQGSEA. Healthy adult donors gave non-mobilized peripheral blood. Bead-based magnetic selection enriched CD8+ T cells. These are blood naive CD8 T cells, sorted CD3+TCRalphabeta+CD8+CD45RO-CCR7+. The data were obtained in a study of T cells generated in artificial thymic organoids. Semi-nested PCR with reverse primers in the TRAC or TRBC constant regions amplified each chain separately. First-strand cDNA was made from about 3.6 to 540 ng RNA. TCRdb recomputed calls from the 5' RACE reads with MiXCR, one row per CDR3 protein. The sample lists 3,000 to 4,000 distinct CDR3 sequences, less than 40% occurring once.

This clonotype originated in a human donor who gave cord blood stem cells for thymic organoid culture, a cardiac surgery patient who gave postnatal thymus, or a blood donor (not recorded which). This chain uses TRBV29-1 with TRBJ1-1, with D possibly being TRBD1 (6 bases). The sequenced material came from naive CD8+ T cells from blood. Subset: CD3+TCRalphabeta+CD8SP T cells; for blood, CD45RO-CCR7+ naive CD8+ T cells. CDR3 loop: CSSGGSMNTEAFF. The CDR3 DNA is TGCAGCTCTGGGGGCAGCATGAACACTGAAGCTTTCTTT.